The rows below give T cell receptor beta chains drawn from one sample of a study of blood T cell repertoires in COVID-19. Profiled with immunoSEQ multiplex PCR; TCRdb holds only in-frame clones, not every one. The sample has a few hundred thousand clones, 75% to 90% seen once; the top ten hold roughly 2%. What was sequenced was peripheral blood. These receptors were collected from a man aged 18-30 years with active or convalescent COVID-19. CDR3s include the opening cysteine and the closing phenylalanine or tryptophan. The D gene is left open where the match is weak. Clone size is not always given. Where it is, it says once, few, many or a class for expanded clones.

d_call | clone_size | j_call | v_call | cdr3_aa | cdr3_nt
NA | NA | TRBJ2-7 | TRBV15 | CATSRDRPPGDEQYF | TGTGCCACCAGCAGAGATCGACCCCCAGGGGACGAGCAGTACTTC
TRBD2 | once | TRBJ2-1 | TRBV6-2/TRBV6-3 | CASSYYLGTSGGPKQFF | TGTGCCAGCAGTTACTACCTCGGGACTAGCGGGGGGCCAAAGCAGTTCTTC
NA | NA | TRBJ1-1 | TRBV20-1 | CSASNTEAFF | TGCAGTGCCTCGAACACTGAAGCTTTCTTT
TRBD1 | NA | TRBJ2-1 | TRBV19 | CASSITGGAYNEQFF | TGTGCCAGTAGTATCACAGGGGGTGCCTACAATGAGCAGTTCTTC
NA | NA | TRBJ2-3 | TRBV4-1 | CASSQGGTGGDTQYF | TGCGCCAGCAGCCAAGGAGGGACTGGCGGTGATACGCAGTATTTT
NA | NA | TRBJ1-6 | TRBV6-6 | CASSYERDSYNSPLHF | TGTGCCAGCAGTTACGAACGAGATTCCTATAATTCACCCCTCCACTTT
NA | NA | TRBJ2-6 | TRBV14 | CASRRTGANVLTF | TGTGCCAGCAGGAGAACTGGGGCCAACGTCCTGACTTTC
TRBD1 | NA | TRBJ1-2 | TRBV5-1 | CASSLETGVFGYTF | TGCGCCAGCAGCTTGGAGACAGGGGTTTTTGGCTACACCTTC
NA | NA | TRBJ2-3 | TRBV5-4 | CASSLEQGKYTQYF | TGTGCCAGCAGCTTGGAACAGGGAAAATATACGCAGTATTTT
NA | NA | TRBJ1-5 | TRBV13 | CASSLNGGPQHF | TGTGCCAGCAGCTTAAACGGAGGCCCCCAGCATTTT
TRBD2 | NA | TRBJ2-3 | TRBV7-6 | CASSPRLAGVTDTQYF | TGTGCCAGCAGCCCCCGACTAGCGGGGGTCACAGATACGCAGTATTTT
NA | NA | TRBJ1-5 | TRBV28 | CASLTGTPSSNQPQHF | TGTGCCAGCCTAACCGGGACTCCGAGTAGCAATCAGCCCCAGCATTTT
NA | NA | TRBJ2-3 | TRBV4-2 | CASSQAGAGDTQYF | TGTGCCAGCAGCCAAGCAGGAGCGGGAGATACGCAGTATTTT
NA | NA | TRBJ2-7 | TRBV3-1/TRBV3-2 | CASSQVPSSYEQYF | TGTGCCAGCAGCCAAGTTCCGAGCTCCTACGAGCAGTACTTC
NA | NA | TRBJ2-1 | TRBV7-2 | CASSGGLGMLSYNEQFF | TGTGCCAGCAGCGGGGGACTCGGGATGTTATCCTACAATGAGCAGTTCTTC
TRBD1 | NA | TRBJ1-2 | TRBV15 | CATSRDLGVGGRMSYGYTF | TGTGCCACCAGCAGAGACCTAGGGGTAGGGGGCCGGATGAGCTATGGCTACACCTTC
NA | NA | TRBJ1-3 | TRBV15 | CATSKDTSSGNTIYF | TGTGCCACCAGCAAAGACACGAGCTCTGGAAACACCATATATTTT
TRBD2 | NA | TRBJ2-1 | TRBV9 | CASSVDSGRYNEQFF | TGTGCCAGCAGCGTTGATAGCGGGAGGTACAATGAGCAGTTCTTC
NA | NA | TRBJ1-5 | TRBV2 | CASSESGHNQPQHF | TGTGCCAGCAGTGAGTCGGGACACAATCAGCCCCAGCATTTT
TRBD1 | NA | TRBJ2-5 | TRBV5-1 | CASSSGDRGQETQYF | TGCGCCAGCAGCTCCGGGGACAGGGGTCAAGAGACCCAGTACTTC
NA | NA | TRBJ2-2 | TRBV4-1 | CASSQSVIAVNTGELFF | TGCGCCAGCAGCCAAAGCGTAATAGCGGTGAACACCGGGGAGCTGTTTTTT
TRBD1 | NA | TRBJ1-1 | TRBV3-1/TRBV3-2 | CASSERTRDSPNTEAFF | TGTGCCAGCAGCGAAAGGACTCGGGACAGCCCTAACACTGAAGCTTTCTTT
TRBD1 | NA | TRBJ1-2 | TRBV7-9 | CASSFRQGDGYTF | TGTGCCAGCAGCTTCCGACAGGGGGATGGCTACACCTTC
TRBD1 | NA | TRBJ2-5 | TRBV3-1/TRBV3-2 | CASSPARGNEETQYF | TGTGCCAGCAGCCCAGCCAGGGGGAACGAAGAGACCCAGTACTTC
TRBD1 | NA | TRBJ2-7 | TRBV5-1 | CASSLAQGASYEQYF | TGCGCCAGCAGCTTGGCGCAGGGGGCCTCCTACGAGCAGTACTTC
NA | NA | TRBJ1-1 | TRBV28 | CASSSDRGVTFF | TGTGCCAGCAGTTCCGATCGGGGGGTGACTTTCTTT
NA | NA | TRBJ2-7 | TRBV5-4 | CASSSRGRVGYEQYF | TGTGCCAGCAGTTCCAGGGGCAGGGTCGGCTACGAGCAGTACTTC
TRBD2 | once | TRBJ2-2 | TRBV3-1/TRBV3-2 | CASSQRVSGGTGELFF | TGTGCCAGCAGCCAAAGGGTTAGCGGGGGCACCGGGGAGCTGTTTTTT
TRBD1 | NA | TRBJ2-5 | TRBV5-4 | CASSLKQGRGILETQYF | TGTGCCAGCAGCCTGAAACAGGGGCGCGGAATCTTGGAGACCCAGTACTTC
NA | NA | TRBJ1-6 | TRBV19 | CASSIGETSYNSPLHF | TGTGCCAGTAGTATTGGAGAAACCTCCTATAATTCACCCCTCCACTTT
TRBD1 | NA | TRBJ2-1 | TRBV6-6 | CASSYSGTGSYNEQFF | TGTGCCAGCAGTTACTCCGGGACAGGGTCCTACAATGAGCAGTTCTTC
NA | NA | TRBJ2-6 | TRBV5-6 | CASSLEGIREFGANVLTF | TGTGCCAGCAGCTTGGAAGGGATCCGGGAATTTGGGGCCAACGTCCTGACTTTC
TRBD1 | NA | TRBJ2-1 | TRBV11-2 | CASRPNRGYNEQFF | TGTGCCAGCAGGCCGAACAGGGGGTACAATGAGCAGTTCTTC
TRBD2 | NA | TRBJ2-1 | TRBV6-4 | CASSRSGGAVEQFF | TGTGCCAGCAGTCGAAGCGGGGGGGCCGTTGAGCAGTTCTTC
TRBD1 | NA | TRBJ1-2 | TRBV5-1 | CASSLRTGLNYGYTF | TGCGCCAGCAGCCTACGGACAGGCCTTAACTATGGCTACACCTTC
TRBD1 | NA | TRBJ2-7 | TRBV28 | CASSFDRAYEQYF | TGTGCCAGCAGTTTCGACAGGGCCTACGAGCAGTACTTC
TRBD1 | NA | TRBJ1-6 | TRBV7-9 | CASSLVRRGRNSPLHF | TGTGCCAGCAGCTTAGTACGGAGGGGGCGGAATTCACCCCTCCACTTT
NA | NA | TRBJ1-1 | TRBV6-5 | CASRQLRETEAFF | TGTGCCAGCAGGCAGCTGAGGGAGACTGAAGCTTTCTTT
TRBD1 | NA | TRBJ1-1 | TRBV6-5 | CASSYGGTDEAFF | TGTGCCAGCAGTTACGGTGGGACAGATGAAGCTTTCTTT
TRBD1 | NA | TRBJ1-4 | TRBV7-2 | CASSPHRGEKLFF | TGTGCCAGCAGCCCGCACAGGGGTGAAAAACTGTTTTTT
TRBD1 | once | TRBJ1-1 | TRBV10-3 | CAISTPGQGETEAFF | TGTGCCATCAGTACACCAGGACAGGGAGAGACTGAAGCTTTCTTT
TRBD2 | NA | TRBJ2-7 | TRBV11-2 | CASSLEGLAGYIYEQYF | TGTGCCAGCAGCTTAGAAGGACTAGCGGGGTATATCTACGAGCAGTACTTC
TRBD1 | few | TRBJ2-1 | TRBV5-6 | CASSLDRGEDNEQFF | TGTGCCAGCAGCTTAGACAGGGGGGAAGACAATGAGCAGTTCTTC
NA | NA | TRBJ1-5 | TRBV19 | CASSIERGIYSNQPQHF | TGTGCCAGTAGTATAGAGAGGGGGATCTATAGCAATCAGCCCCAGCATTTT
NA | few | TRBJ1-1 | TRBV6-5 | CASKGVAEAFF | TGTGCCAGCAAAGGGGTCGCTGAAGCTTTCTTT
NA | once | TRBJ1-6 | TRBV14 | CASGLSVGSPLHF | TGTGCCAGCGGACTCTCAGTTGGTTCACCCCTCCACTTT
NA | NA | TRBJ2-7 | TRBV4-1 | CASSQASSGAYEQYF | TGCGCCAGCAGCCAAGCCTCAAGCGGCGCCTACGAGCAGTACTTC
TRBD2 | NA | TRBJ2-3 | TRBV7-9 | CASSQQLAASTDTQYF | TGTGCCAGCAGTCAACAACTAGCGGCTAGCACAGATACGCAGTATTTT
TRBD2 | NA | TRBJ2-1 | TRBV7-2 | CASSLAWGGEQFF | TGTGCCAGCAGCTTAGCCTGGGGGGGTGAGCAGTTCTTC
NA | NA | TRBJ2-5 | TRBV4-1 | CASSGLSSPQETQYF | TGCGCCAGCAGCGGACTCTCGAGCCCACAAGAGACCCAGTACTTC
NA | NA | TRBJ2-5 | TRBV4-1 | CASSQVRDKQETQYF | TGCGCCAGCAGCCAAGTCAGAGACAAGCAAGAGACCCAGTACTTC
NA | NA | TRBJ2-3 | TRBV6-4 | CASSESGGHNTQYF | TGTGCCAGCAGTGAATCCGGGGGGCATAATACGCAGTATTTT
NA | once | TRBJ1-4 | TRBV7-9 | CASSPRRRANEKLFF | TGTGCCAGCAGCCCAAGGCGGAGGGCTAATGAAAAACTGTTTTTT
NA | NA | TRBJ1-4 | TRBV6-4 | CASSDRGHTATNEKLFF | TGTGCCAGCAGTGACCGGGGACATACTGCAACTAATGAAAAACTGTTTTTT